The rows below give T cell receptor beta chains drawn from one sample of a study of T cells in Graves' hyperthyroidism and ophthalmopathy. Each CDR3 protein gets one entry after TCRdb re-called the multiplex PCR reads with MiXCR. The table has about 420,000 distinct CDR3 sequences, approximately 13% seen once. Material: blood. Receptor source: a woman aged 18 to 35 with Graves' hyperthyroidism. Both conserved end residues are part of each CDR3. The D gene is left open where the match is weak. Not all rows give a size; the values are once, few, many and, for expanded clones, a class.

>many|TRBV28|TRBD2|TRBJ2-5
CASSYPGLADMYQETQYF
TGTGCCAGCAGTTACCCGGGACTAGCGGATATGTACCAAGAGACCCAGTACTTC
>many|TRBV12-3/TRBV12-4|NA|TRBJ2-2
CASSLGGDPNTGELFF
TGTGCCAGCAGCCTAGGGGGTGATCCGAACACCGGGGAGCTGTTTTTT
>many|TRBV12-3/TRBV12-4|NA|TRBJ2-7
CASSSLSLEQYF
TGTGCCAGCAGTTCCTTATCCTTGGAGCAGTACTTC
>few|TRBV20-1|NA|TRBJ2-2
CSAPRRGGYAGELFF
TGCAGTGCTCCACGCCGTGGAGGGTACGCCGGGGAGCTGTTTTTT
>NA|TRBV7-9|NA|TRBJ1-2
CASRTPDPVYGYTF
TGTGCCAGCAGGACGCCGGACCCCGTCTATGGCTACACCTTC
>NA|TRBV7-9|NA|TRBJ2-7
CASNSPRQGHNYEQYF
TGTGCCAGCAATTCCCCCCGACAAGGTCATAACTACGAGCAGTACTTC
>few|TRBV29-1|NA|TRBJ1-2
CSVVIPNYGYTF
TGCAGCGTTGTTATCCCAAACTATGGCTACACCTTC
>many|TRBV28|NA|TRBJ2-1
CASSFPDSYSYNEQFF
TGTGCCAGCAGTTTCCCCGACAGCTACTCCTACAATGAGCAGTTCTTC
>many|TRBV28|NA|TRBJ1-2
CASSLRGEGYTF
TGTGCCAGCAGTCTTCGGGGGGAGGGCTACACCTTC
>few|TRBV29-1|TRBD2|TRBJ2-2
CSVAIPGRANTGELFF
TGCAGCGTTGCAATCCCCGGGAGGGCGAACACCGGGGAGCTGTTTTTT
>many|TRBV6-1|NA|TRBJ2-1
CASSYKDGLYNEQFF
TGTGCCAGCAGTTATAAGGACGGACTCTACAATGAGCAGTTCTTC
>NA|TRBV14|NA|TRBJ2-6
CASSQGRRAGANVLTF
TGTGCCAGCAGCCAAGGTCGGAGGGCTGGGGCCAACGTCCTGACTTTC
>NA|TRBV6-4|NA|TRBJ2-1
CASSEWQWGEQFF
TGTGCCAGCAGTGAGTGGCAATGGGGTGAGCAGTTCTTC
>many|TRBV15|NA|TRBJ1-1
CATSRDLVTEAFF
TGTGCCACCAGCAGAGATCTGGTCACTGAAGCTTTCTTT
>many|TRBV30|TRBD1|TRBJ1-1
CAWSTTGVNTEAFF
TGTGCCTGGAGTACCACAGGGGTTAACACTGAAGCTTTCTTT
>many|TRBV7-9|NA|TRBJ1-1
CASSLALDEAFF
TGTGCCAGCAGCTTAGCGCTTGATGAAGCTTTCTTT
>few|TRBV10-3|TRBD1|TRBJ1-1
CAISGDRNTEAFF
TGTGCCATCAGTGGGGACAGGAACACTGAAGCTTTCTTT
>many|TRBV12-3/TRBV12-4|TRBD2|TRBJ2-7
CASSLWTSGRLGEQYF
TGTGCCAGCAGTTTGTGGACTAGCGGGAGGTTGGGCGAGCAGTACTTC
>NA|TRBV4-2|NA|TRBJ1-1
CASSHPGNLGTEAFF
TGTGCCAGCAGCCATCCGGGCAATTTGGGGACTGAAGCTTTCTTT
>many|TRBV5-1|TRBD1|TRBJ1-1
CASLGTANTEAFF
TGCGCCAGCCTAGGGACAGCGAACACTGAAGCTTTCTTT
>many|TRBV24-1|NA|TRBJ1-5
CATSPPGSHQPQHF
TGTGCCACCAGTCCACCGGGATCGCATCAGCCCCAGCATTTT
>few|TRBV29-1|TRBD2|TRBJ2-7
CSVEVGGAGEQYF
TGCAGCGTTGAAGTCGGGGGGGCAGGCGAGCAGTACTTC
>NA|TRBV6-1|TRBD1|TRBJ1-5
CASKLTRDRMEPQHF
TGTGCCAGCAAGCTAACCCGGGACAGGATGGAGCCCCAGCATTTT
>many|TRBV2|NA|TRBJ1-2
CASRDGTSGYTF
TGTGCCAGCAGGGACGGAACGTCTGGCTACACCTTC
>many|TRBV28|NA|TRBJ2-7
CASSPQRSSYEQYF
TGTGCCAGCAGTCCTCAGCGGAGCTCCTACGAGCAGTACTTC
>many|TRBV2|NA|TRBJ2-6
CASSETASGANVLTF
TGTGCCAGCAGTGAGACAGCCTCTGGGGCCAACGTCCTGACTTTC
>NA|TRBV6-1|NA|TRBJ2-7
CASSEHYRTDYFTYEQYF
TGTGCCAGCAGTGAACACTATAGGACAGACTACTTCACCTACGAGCAGTACTTC
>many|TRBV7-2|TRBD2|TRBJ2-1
CTSSRPRAGNEQFF
TGTACCAGCAGCCGACCTCGAGCGGGAAATGAGCAGTTCTTC
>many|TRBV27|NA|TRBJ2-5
CASSWGHPETQYF
TGTGCCAGCAGTTGGGGTCACCCGGAGACCCAGTACTTC
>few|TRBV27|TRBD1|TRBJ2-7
CASRVTGGAEQYF
TGTGCCAGCAGAGTGACAGGGGGCGCCGAGCAGTACTTC
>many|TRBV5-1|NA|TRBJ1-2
CASSLDPPVYGYTF
TGCGCCAGCAGCTTGGACCCGCCCGTCTATGGCTACACCTTC
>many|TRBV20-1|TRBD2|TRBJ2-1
CSARRPGLAGVNEQFF
TGCAGTGCTAGACGCCCGGGACTAGCGGGAGTCAATGAGCAGTTCTTC
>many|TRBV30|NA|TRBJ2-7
CARRSDTSSYEQYF
TGTGCCCGCCGATCCGATACAAGCTCCTACGAGCAGTACTTC
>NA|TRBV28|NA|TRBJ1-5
CASRQGMEQPQHF
TGTGCCAGCAGGCAGGGGATGGAACAGCCCCAGCATTTT
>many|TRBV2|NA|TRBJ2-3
CASSDLRNTDTQYF
TGTGCCAGCAGTGATCTTAGGAACACAGATACGCAGTATTTT
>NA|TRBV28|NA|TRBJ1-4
CASNLGYDEKLFF
TGTGCCAGCAACCTTGGCTACGATGAAAAACTGTTTTTT
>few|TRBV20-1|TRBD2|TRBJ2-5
CSAQLAGQETQYF
TGCAGTGCTCAACTAGCGGGCCAAGAGACCCAGTACTTC
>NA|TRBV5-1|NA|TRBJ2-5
CASSVGRSRETQYF
TGCGCCAGCAGCGTTGGACGGTCCCGAGAGACCCAGTACTTC
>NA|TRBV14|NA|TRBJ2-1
CASSQDTGAGYNEQFF
TGTGCCAGCAGCCAAGACACTGGGGCAGGCTACAATGAGCAGTTCTTC
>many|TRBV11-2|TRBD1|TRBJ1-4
CASSARTGGNEKLFF
TGTGCCAGCAGCGCCAGGACAGGGGGGAATGAAAAACTGTTTTTT
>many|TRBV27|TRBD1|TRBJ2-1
CASSLGAGQGSYNEQFF
TGTGCCAGCAGTTTAGGGGCCGGACAGGGCTCCTACAATGAGCAGTTCTTC
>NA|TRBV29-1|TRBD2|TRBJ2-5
CSVPPGGWQETQYF
TGCAGCGTTCCCCCGGGGGGGTGGCAAGAGACCCAGTACTTC
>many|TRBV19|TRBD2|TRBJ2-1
CASTPGLAGGGEQFF
TGTGCCAGTACCCCGGGACTAGCGGGGGGGGGTGAGCAGTTCTTC
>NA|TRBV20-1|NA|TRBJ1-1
CSARDLGVNTEAFF
TGCAGTGCTAGAGATCTGGGTGTAAACACTGAAGCTTTCTTT
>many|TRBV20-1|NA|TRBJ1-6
CSARDSNVRALHF
TGCAGTGCTAGAGATTCCAACGTTAGGGCCCTCCACTTT
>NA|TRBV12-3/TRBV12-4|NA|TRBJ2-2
CASSYPGPAGELFF
TGTGCCAGCAGTTACCCTGGGCCAGCTGGGGAGCTGTTTTTT